The 8 T cell receptor beta chains in this list originate from one sample, sequenced in a study of PD-1 blockade in classical Hodgkin lymphoma. Relapse after autologous stem cell transplantation occurred in every patient, and brentuximab vedotin exposure varied. Profiled with immunoSEQ multiplex PCR; TCRdb holds only in-frame clones, not every one. The data contain 90,000 to 95,000 clones, about 91% of them singletons. The sample consisted of peripheral blood mononuclear cells (PBMCs), taken before the second cycle of nivolumab. The receptors stem from a human donor with classical Hodgkin lymphoma.

Details on this clone: One end of the junction fails to match germline, which may point to a read error. The chain uses TRBV4-2 and TRBJ2-4; D gene ambiguous. In germline, CDR1 is LGHNA, CDR2 YNFKEQ. This CDR3 is 13 amino acids long. This CDR3 is CASSQDFFYPQNF. CDR3 nucleotide sequence: TGTGCCAGCAGCCAAGACTTTTTTTACCCCCAGAACTTC.

The genes are TRBV19 and TRBJ2-3, with 11 bases matching TRBD2. This CDR3 has 15 amino acids. V lost 4 bases to trimming and J lost 2 bases; unmatched junction nucleotides: 2. Germline V gives CDR1 LNHDA, CDR2 SQIVND (reference sequence). Here the CDR3 reads CASSTLAGVTDTQYF. CDR3 sequence (DNA): TGTGCCAGTAGTACACTAGCGGGGGTCACAGATACGCAGTATTTT.

The V and J genes are TRBV28 and TRBJ1-5; no clear D. CDR1 and CDR2 (germline): MDHEN, SYDVKM. The CDR3 loop spans 15 amino acids. V shed 2 bases and J shed 2 bases, with 10 bases lying between them. The CDR3 coding sequence is TGTGCCAGCAGTTTAGGGTTATTCGGCAATCAGCCCCAGCATTTT. Translated: CASSLGLFGNQPQHF.

This chain connects TRBV4-1 to TRBJ2-5, with 7 bases identical to TRBD2. The CDR3 is 15 amino acids. Trimming removed 0 bases from V and 5 bases from J; junction bases left unmatched: 6. The V gene's germline CDR1 is MGHRA and CDR2 YSYEKL. The CDR3 loop reads CASSQEPTGGETQYF. The CDR3 nucleotides are TGCGCCAGCAGCCAAGAGCCAACGGGAGGTGAGACCCAGTACTTC.

This chain connects TRBV11-1 to TRBJ2-7; D is perhaps TRBD2 (5 bases). CDR1 SGHAT and CDR2 FQDESV come from the germline V gene (reference sequence). The CDR3 has 14 residues. V gave up 4 bases and J gave up 0 bases, with 10 bases separating them. The CDR3 protein is CASSSRGTSYEQYF. CDR3 DNA: TGTGCCAGCAGCTCCCGGGGTACCTCCTACGAGCAGTACTTC.

The rearrangement uses TRBV5-1 and TRBJ1-1, with 8 bases matching TRBD1. The V and J ends lost 6 bases and 4 bases, in that order; junction bases with no gene match: 11. From germline, CDR1 is SGHRS and CDR2 YFSETQ. This CDR3 contains 15 residues. CDR3 in DNA: TGCGCCAGCACGGGGCAGGGGGCTCTAGGCACTGAAGCTTTCTTT. It codes for CASTGQGALGTEAFF.

The chain recombines TRBV28 with TRBJ2-7, with 9 bases aligning to TRBD1. Germline CDR1 reads MDHEN; CDR2 reads SYDVKM. The CDR3 has 16 residues. With V trimmed by 7 bases and J by 3 bases, 13 bases remained unmatched. The CDR3 sequence: CASTQIGSTGGYEQYF. CDR3 in DNA: TGTGCCAGCACGCAAATTGGCTCGACAGGGGGCTACGAGCAGTACTTC. Based on the CDR3 plus reference TRBV28 and TRBJ2-7, the full variable domain is DVKVTQSSRYLVKRTGEKVFLECVQDMDHENMFWYRQDPGLGLRLIYFSYDVKMKEKGDIPEGYSVSREKKERFSLILESASTNQTSMYLCASTQIGSTGGYEQYFGPGTRLTVT.

The chain links TRBV28 to TRBJ1-2; 7 nucleotides agree with TRBD1. The CDR3 totals 14 residues. After removal of 2 bases from V and 4 bases from J, the junction contained 4 bases not matched to a gene. Germline V gene sequence: CDR1 MDHEN, CDR2 SYDVKM. DNA for the CDR3: TGTGCCAGCAGTTTAGGGGCAGGGGGCTATGGCTACACCTTC. This codes for CASSLGAGGYGYTF.